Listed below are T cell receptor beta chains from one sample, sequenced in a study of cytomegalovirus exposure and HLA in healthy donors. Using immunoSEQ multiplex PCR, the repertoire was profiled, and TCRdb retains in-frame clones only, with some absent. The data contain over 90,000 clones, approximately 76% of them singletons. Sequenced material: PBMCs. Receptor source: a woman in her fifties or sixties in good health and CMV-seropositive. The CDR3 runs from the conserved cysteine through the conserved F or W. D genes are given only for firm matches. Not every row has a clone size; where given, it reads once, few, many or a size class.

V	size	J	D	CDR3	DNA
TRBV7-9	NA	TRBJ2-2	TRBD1	CANGMGQGNTGELFF	TGTGCCAACGGAATGGGACAGGGGAACACCGGGGAGCTGTTTTTT
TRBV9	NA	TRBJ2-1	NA	CASSVESERGEQFF	TGTGCCAGCAGCGTAGAGAGTGAAAGGGGTGAGCAGTTCTTC
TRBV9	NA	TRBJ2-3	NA	CASSVAGSTDTQYF	TGTGCCAGCAGCGTAGCCGGGAGCACAGATACGCAGTATTTT
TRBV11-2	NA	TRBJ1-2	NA	CASSPTAYYGYTF	TGTGCCAGCAGCCCAACAGCCTATTATGGCTACACCTTC
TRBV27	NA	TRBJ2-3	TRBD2	CASSFVLRAGADTQYF	TGTGCCAGCAGTTTTGTATTGCGAGCGGGAGCAGATACGCAGTATTTT
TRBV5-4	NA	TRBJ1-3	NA	CASSLGPRGAITNTIYF	TGTGCCAGCAGCTTAGGCCCCCGGGGGGCTATAACAAACACCATATATTTT
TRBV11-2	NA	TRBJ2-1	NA	CASSWGLGGNEQFF	TGTGCCAGCAGCTGGGGACTGGGCGGGAATGAGCAGTTCTTC
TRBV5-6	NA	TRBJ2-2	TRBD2	CASSSGTSFTGELFF	TGTGCCAGCAGTTCCGGGACTAGCTTCACCGGGGAGCTGTTTTTT
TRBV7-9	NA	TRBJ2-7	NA	CASSLGGVAYEQYF	TGTGCCAGCAGCTTAGGGGGGGTCGCCTACGAGCAGTACTTC
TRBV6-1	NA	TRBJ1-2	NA	CASSLAGVDYGYTF	TGTGCCAGCAGCCTAGCGGGGGTAGACTATGGCTACACCTTC
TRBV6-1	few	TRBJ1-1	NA	CASSAFRGSPEAFF	TGTGCCAGCAGTGCTTTTAGGGGGTCCCCTGAAGCTTTCTTT
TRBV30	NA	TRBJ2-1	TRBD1	CAWDRGNEQFF	TGTGCCTGGGACAGGGGAAATGAGCAGTTCTTC
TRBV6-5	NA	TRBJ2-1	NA	CASTSTDNEQFF	TGTGCCAGCACCTCTACGGACAATGAGCAGTTCTTC
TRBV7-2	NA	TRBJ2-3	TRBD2	CASSLVLAGNPDTQYF	TGTGCCAGCAGCTTAGTTCTAGCGGGAAATCCAGATACGCAGTATTTT
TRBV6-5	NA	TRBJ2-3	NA	CASSSDSFFTDTQYF	TGTGCCAGCAGTTCGGACAGTTTCTTCACAGATACGCAGTATTTT
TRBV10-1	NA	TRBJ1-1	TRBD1	CASSGTGVAFF	TGCGCCAGCAGTGGTACAGGGGTCGCTTTCTTT
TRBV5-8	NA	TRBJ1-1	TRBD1	CASSPRQGPNTEAFF	TGTGCCAGCAGCCCCAGACAGGGCCCGAACACTGAAGCTTTCTTT
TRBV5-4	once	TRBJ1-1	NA	CASSPGQNTEAFF	TGTGCCAGCAGCCCGGGACAGAACACTGAAGCTTTCTTT
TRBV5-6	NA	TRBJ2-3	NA	CASSLWGKMSDTQYF	TGTGCCAGCAGCTTGTGGGGCAAGATGTCAGATACGCAGTATTTT
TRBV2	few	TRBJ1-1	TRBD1	CASSGQGVGQGTEAFF	TGTGCCAGCAGTGGACAGGGAGTGGGACAGGGCACTGAAGCTTTCTTT
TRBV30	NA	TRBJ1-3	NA	CAWLSSGNTIYF	TGTGCCTGGCTGAGCTCTGGAAACACCATATATTTT
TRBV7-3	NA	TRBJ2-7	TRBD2	CASSPGLVPYEQYF	TGTGCCAGCAGCCCCGGACTAGTACCCTACGAGCAGTACTTC
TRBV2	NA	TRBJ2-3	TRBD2	CASSERAGGPDTQYF	TGTGCCAGCAGTGAACGAGCGGGAGGGCCGGATACGCAGTATTTT
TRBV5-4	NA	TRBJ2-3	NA	CASSSWGVEDTQYF	TGTGCCAGCAGCTCGTGGGGGGTTGAAGATACGCAGTATTTT
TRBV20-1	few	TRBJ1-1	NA	CSAGHLEAFF	TGCAGTGCCGGACATCTGGAAGCTTTCTTT
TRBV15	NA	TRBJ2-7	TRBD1	CATSRVSGTATYEQYF	TGTGCCACCAGCAGAGTTTCCGGGACAGCTACCTACGAGCAGTACTTC
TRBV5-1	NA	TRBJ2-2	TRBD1	CASNIWGQGATGELFF	TGCGCCAGCAACATTTGGGGACAGGGGGCTACCGGGGAGCTGTTTTTT
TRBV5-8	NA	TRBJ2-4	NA	CASTTRGKTNQYF	TGTGCCAGCACCACCAGAGGAAAAACAAATCAGTACTTC
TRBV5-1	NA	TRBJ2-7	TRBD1	CASSSQGEYEQYF	TGCGCCAGCAGCTCACAGGGGGAATACGAGCAGTACTTC
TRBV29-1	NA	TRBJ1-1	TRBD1	CSVKGQGHTEAFF	TGCAGCGTGAAAGGACAGGGGCATACTGAAGCTTTCTTT